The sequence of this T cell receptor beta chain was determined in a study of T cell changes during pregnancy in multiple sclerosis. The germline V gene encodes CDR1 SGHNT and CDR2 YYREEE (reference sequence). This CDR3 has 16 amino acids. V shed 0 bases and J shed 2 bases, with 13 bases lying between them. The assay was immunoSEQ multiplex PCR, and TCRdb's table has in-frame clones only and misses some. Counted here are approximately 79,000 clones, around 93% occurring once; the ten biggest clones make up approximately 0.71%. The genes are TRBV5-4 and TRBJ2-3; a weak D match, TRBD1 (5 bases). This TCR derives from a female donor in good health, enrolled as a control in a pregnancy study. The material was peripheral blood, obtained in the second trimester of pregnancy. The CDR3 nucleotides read TGTGCCAGCAGCTTGGCGGTACAGGAAATCACAGATACGCAGTATTTT. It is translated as CASSLAVQEITDTQYF.